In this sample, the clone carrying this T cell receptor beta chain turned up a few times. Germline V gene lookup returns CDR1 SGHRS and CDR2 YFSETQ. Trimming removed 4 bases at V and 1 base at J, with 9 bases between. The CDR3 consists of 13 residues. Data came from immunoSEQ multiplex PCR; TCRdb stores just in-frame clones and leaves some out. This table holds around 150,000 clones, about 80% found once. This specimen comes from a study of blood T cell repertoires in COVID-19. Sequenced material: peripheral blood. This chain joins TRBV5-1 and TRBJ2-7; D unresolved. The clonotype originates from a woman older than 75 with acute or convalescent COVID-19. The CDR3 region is CASSQEVSYEQYF. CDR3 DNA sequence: TGCGCCAGCAGCCAGGAAGTTTCCTACGAGCAGTACTTC.